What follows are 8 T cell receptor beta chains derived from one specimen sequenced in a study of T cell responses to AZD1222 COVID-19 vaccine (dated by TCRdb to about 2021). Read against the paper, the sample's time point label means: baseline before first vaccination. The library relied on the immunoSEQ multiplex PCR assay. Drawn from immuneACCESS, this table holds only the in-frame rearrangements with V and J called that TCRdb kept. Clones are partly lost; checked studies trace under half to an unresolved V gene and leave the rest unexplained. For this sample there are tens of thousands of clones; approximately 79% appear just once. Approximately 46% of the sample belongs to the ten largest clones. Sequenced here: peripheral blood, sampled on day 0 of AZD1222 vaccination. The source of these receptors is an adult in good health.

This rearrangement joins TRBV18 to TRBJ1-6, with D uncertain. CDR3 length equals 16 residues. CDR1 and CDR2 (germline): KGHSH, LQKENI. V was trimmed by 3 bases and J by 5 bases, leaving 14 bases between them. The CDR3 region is CASSPTASVHNSPLHF. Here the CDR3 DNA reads TGTGCCAGCTCACCCACAGCCTCCGTGCATAATTCACCCCTCCACTTT.

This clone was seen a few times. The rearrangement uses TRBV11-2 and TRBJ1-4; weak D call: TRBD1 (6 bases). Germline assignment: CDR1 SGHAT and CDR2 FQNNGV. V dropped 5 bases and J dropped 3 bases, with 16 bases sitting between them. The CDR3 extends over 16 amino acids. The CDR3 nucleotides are TGTGCCAGCAGCGCCAGCAGGGGTTTGGCTAATGAAAAACTGTTTTTT. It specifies CASSASRGLANEKLFF.

The CDR3 loop is CASSLETGANVLTF. The CDR3 nucleotides are TGTGCCAGCAGCTTAGAAACTGGGGCCAACGTCCTGACTTTC. The V gene is TRBV7-2, the J gene TRBJ2-6; D is uncertain. In germline, CDR1 is SGHTA, CDR2 FQGNSA. The V end was cut by 1 base, the J end by 2 bases, with 3 bases between. The CDR3 totals 14 residues. The complete variable domain, with remaining parts taken from reference TRBV7-2 and TRBJ2-6, reads GAGVSQSPSNKVTEKGKDVELRCDPISGHTALYWYRQSLGQGLEFLIYFQGNSAPDKSGLPSDRFSAERTGGSVSTLTIQRTQQEDSAVYLCASSLETGANVLTFGAGSRLTVL.

For the CDR3, the DNA is TGTGCCAGCAGCCTCACCGGGACAGATACGCAGTATTTT. Protein product: CASSLTGTDTQYF. The chain is built from TRBV5-6 and TRBJ2-3, with D hard to call. There are 13 residues in the CDR3. Deletions cut 4 bases from V and 3 bases from J, with 9 bases between. In germline, CDR1 is SGHDT, CDR2 YYEEEE.

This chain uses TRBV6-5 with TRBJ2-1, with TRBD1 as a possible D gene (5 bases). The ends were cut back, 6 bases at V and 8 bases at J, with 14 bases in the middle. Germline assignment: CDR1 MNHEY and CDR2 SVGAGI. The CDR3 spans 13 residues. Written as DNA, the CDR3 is TGTGCCAGCAGGAGTGGCCTAGGGGATGAGCAGTTCTTC. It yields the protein CASRSGLGDEQFF.

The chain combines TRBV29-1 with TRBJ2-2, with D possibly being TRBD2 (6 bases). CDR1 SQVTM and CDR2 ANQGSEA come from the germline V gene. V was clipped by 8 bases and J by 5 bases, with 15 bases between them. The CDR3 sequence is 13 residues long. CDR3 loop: CSLPGDGTGELFF. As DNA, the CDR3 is TGCAGCCTTCCGGGGGACGGTACCGGGGAGCTGTTTTTT.

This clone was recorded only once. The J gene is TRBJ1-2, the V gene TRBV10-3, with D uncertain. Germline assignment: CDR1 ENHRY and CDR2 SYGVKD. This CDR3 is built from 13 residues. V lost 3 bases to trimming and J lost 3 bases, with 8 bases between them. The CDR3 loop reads CAISDARDYGYTF. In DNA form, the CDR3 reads TGTGCCATCAGTGACGCAAGGGACTATGGCTACACCTTC.

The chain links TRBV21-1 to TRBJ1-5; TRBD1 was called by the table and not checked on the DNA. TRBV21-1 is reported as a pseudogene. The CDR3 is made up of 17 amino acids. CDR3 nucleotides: TGTGCCAGCAGCAAAGGGGGGCCGAGGGGTCGCGGTCAGCCCCAGCATTTT. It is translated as CASSKGGPRGRGQPQHF.